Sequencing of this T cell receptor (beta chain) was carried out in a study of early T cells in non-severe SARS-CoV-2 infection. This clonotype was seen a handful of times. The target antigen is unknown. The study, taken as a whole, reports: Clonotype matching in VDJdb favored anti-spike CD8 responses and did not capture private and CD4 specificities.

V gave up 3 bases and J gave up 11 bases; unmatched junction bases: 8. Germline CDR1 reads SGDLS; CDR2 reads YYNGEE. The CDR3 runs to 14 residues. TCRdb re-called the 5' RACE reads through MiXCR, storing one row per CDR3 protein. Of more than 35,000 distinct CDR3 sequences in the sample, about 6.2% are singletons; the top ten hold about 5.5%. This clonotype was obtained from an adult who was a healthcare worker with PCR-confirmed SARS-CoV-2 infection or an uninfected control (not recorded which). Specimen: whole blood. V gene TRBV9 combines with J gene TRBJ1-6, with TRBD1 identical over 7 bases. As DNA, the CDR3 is TGTGCCAGCAGCGCTACAGGGGATTTAGCACCCCTCCACTTT. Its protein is CASSATGDLAPLHF.